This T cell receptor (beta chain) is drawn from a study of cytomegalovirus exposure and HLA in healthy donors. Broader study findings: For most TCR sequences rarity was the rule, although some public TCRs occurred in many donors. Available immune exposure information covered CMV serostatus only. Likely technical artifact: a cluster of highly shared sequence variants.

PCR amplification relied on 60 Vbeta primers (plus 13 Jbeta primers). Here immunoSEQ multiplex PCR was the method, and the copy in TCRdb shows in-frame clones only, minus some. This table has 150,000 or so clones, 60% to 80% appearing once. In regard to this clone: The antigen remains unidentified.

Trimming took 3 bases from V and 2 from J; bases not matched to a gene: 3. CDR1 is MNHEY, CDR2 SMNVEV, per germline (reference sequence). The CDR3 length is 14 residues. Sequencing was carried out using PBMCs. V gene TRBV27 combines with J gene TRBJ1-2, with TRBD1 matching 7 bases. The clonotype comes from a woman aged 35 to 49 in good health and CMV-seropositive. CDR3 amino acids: CASSFTGENYGYTF. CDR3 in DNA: TGTGCCAGCAGTTTTACAGGGGAAAACTATGGCTACACCTTC.